These T cell receptor beta chains were read from a single sample in a study of cytomegalovirus exposure and HLA in healthy donors. TCRdb's copy holds only in-frame clones and misses some; the assay was immunoSEQ multiplex PCR. This repertoire shows 330,000 or so clones, roughly 88% found once; its top ten account for 0.65% to 0.85%. Source material: PBMCs. These receptors were taken from a woman between 18 and 29 years old in good health and CMV-seronegative. The CDR3 runs from the conserved cysteine through the conserved F or W. Each record gives: V gene, clone size, J gene, D gene, CDR3 DNA, CDR3 protein. The D gene is left open where the match is weak. Some rows have no size entry. The others give once, few or many, or a class for an expanded clone.

TRBV4-3	NA	TRBJ2-7	TRBD2	TGCGCCAGCAGCCCAGAAGGTAGCGGGAGGGGTTCCTACGAGCAGTACTTC	CASSPEGSGRGSYEQYF
TRBV5-1	NA	TRBJ2-2	TRBD2	TGCGCCAGCAGCCCACGACTAGCGGCGAACACCGGGGAGCTGTTTTTT	CASSPRLAANTGELFF
TRBV29-1	NA	TRBJ2-7	TRBD2	TGCAGCGTTCTGGCGGGAGAGAGCTACGAGCAGTACTTC	CSVLAGESYEQYF
TRBV28	NA	TRBJ2-7	TRBD1	TGTGCCAGCAGTACCGGGACAGGGGTCAACGAGCAGTACTTC	CASSTGTGVNEQYF
TRBV29-1	NA	TRBJ2-4	TRBD1	TGCAGCGTCTCTATACCGACAGGGGGCACAAACATTCAGTACTTC	CSVSIPTGGTNIQYF
TRBV28	NA	TRBJ2-7	TRBD2	TGTGCCAGCAGTCCGCCGAGTAGCGGGGAACTCTACGAGCAGTACTTC	CASSPPSSGELYEQYF
TRBV9	NA	TRBJ2-3	NA	TGTGCCAGCAGCGTAGGTATGGCGGGAGATACGCAGTATTTT	CASSVGMAGDTQYF
TRBV6-5	NA	TRBJ2-7	TRBD2	TGTGCCAGCAGTTACGATATGACTAGCGGCTACGAGCAGTACTTC	CASSYDMTSGYEQYF
TRBV5-4	NA	TRBJ2-7	NA	TGTGCCAGCAGCTTGGGACAGACGCGCTCCTACGAGCAGTACTTC	CASSLGQTRSYEQYF
TRBV7-2	NA	TRBJ1-4	TRBD1	TGTGCCAGCAGCCGACCGGGACAGGGAGAAAAACTGTTTTTT	CASSRPGQGEKLFF
TRBV9	NA	TRBJ2-5	TRBD2	TGTGCCAGCAGCGCGAGGGGAGGGCTAGCGGGAGGAGCGGGGGAGACCCAGTACTTC	CASSARGGLAGGAGETQYF
TRBV5-1	NA	TRBJ2-1	NA	TGCGCCAGCAGCACCGGGACTGCGTATTACAATGAGCAGTTCTTC	CASSTGTAYYNEQFF
TRBV14	NA	TRBJ2-7	TRBD2	TGTGCCAGCAGCCCCGGGACTAGCGGGAGATGGGGCGAGCAGTACTTC	CASSPGTSGRWGEQYF
TRBV5-6	few	TRBJ1-1	NA	TGTGCCAGCAGCTTGGGCTTTGGGAGGGAGGCTTTCTTT	CASSLGFGREAFF
TRBV7-6	once	TRBJ2-7	NA	TGTGCCAGCAGCGAAGTCACCGGGACATACTACGAGCAGTACTTC	CASSEVTGTYYEQYF
TRBV7-9	NA	TRBJ2-7	TRBD2	TGTGCCAGCAGCGGGACTGGGACTAGCGGGAAGTCCTACGAGCAGTACTTC	CASSGTGTSGKSYEQYF
TRBV6-5	NA	TRBJ2-3	NA	TGTGCCAGCAGTTACCAGGGGATAAGGGGATGGCAGTATTTT	CASSYQGIRGWQYF
TRBV6-5	NA	TRBJ2-1	TRBD2	TGTGCCAGCAGTTACTCGAGGACTAGCGGGACTGAGCAGTTCTTC	CASSYSRTSGTEQFF
TRBV25-1	NA	TRBJ2-3	TRBD2	TGTGCCACCTCTAAAATAAGCCTAGCGGGACGCACAGATACGCAGTATTTT	CATSKISLAGRTDTQYF
TRBV6-7	NA	TRBJ2-7	NA	TGTGCCGGGGCCTGGGTCTGTGGCGAGCAGTACTTC	CAGAWVCGEQYF
TRBV6-5	NA	TRBJ2-3	NA	TGTGCCAGCAGCCTGGAGCGGGGCACAGATACGCAGTATTTT	CASSLERGTDTQYF
TRBV19	few	TRBJ1-5	NA	TGTGCCAGTAGTATAAGAGGAGGGTTAAATCAGCCCCAGCATTTT	CASSIRGGLNQPQHF
TRBV4-2	NA	TRBJ2-5	TRBD2	TGTGCCAGCAGCCAAAAGCGGGACGGGGAGACCCAGTACTTC	CASSQKRDGETQYF
TRBV5-1	NA	TRBJ2-7	TRBD2	TGCGCCAGCAGCTTGACTAGCGGGGGGTACGAGCAGTACTTC	CASSLTSGGYEQYF
TRBV6-1	NA	TRBJ2-7	NA	TGTGCCAGCAGTGAACTACGAGGTTCCTACGAGCAGTACTTC	CASSELRGSYEQYF
TRBV5-1	NA	TRBJ1-4	TRBD1	TGCGCCAGCAGCTTCCGACAGGGTGGCGGTAATGAAAAACTGTTTTTT	CASSFRQGGGNEKLFF
TRBV27	NA	TRBJ2-1	NA	TGTGCCAGCAGTGGCAACTACAATGAGCAGTTCTTC	CASSGNYNEQFF
TRBV10-3	NA	TRBJ2-6	NA	TGTGCCATCAGCTTTCGGGGCTCTGGGGCCAACGTCCTGACTTTC	CAISFRGSGANVLTF
TRBV6-1	NA	TRBJ2-3	TRBD2	TGTGCCAGCGGGCGGCGGGAGTGGGGCACAGATACGCAGTATTTT	CASGRREWGTDTQYF
TRBV5-6	NA	TRBJ2-7	NA	TGTGCCAGCAGTACTCCGGAGACCCCGTACGAGCAGTACTTC	CASSTPETPYEQYF
TRBV28	NA	TRBJ1-5	TRBD1	TGTGCCAGCATAAGGGGGCCGGATCAGCCCCAGCATTTT	CASIRGPDQPQHF
TRBV6-5	NA	TRBJ1-2	NA	TGTGCCAGCAGTTCAACAGGGAATTATGGCTACACCTTC	CASSSTGNYGYTF
TRBV28	NA	TRBJ1-2	NA	TGTGCCAGCAGTTTGGCCACCGCTAACTATGGCTACACCTTC	CASSLATANYGYTF
TRBV11-1	NA	TRBJ2-7	TRBD1	TGTGCCAGCAGCTTCCGGACAGGGGGCGCTGGAACCTACGAGCAGTACTTC	CASSFRTGGAGTYEQYF
TRBV7-7	NA	TRBJ2-5	NA	TGTGCTAGCGGCAGAGGAGGGGTCCGGGAAGAGACCCAGTACTTC	CASGRGGVREETQYF
TRBV4-2	NA	TRBJ2-7	TRBD1	TGTGCCAGCAGCCAAAGGACAGGGTCGAGCTACGAGCAGTACTTC	CASSQRTGSSYEQYF
TRBV28	NA	TRBJ2-6	NA	TGTGCCAGCAGTTTGTCCTTATTAAAATCTGGGGCCAACGTCCTGACTTTC	CASSLSLLKSGANVLTF
TRBV4-3	NA	TRBJ2-3	TRBD2	TGCGCCAGCAGCCAAGATAACCCAATAAGCGGGGACTACACAGATACGCAGTATTTT	CASSQDNPISGDYTDTQYF
TRBV18	once	TRBJ2-1	NA	TGTGCCAGCTCACCGTCGGGAGTCGGGGACAATGAGCAGTTCTTC	CASSPSGVGDNEQFF
TRBV15	NA	TRBJ2-7	NA	TGTGCCACCAGCACCGACCGGGGCTACGAGCAGTACTTC	CATSTDRGYEQYF
TRBV6-6	NA	TRBJ1-2	TRBD1	TGTGCCAGCACACCAGGACAGGGGAGCTATGGCTACACCTTC	CASTPGQGSYGYTF
TRBV18	NA	TRBJ1-1	NA	TGTGCCAGCTCAACATTGGGGCAGGGAAACACTGAAGCTTTCTTT	CASSTLGQGNTEAFF
TRBV29-1	NA	TRBJ2-7	TRBD2	TGCAGCGTTCGCACTAGCGGGATGTACGAGCAGTACTTC	CSVRTSGMYEQYF
TRBV27	few	TRBJ1-1	NA	TGTGCCAGCAGTTTACAGGGATCGAACACTGAAGCTTTCTTT	CASSLQGSNTEAFF
TRBV19	NA	TRBJ2-1	NA	TGTGCCAGTAGTGGTCTAGCCCGGGATGAGCAGTTCTTC	CASSGLARDEQFF
TRBV10-3	NA	TRBJ1-2	NA	TGTGCCATCAGTGAAGAGACAGACGCCTATGGCTACACCTTC	CAISEETDAYGYTF
TRBV7-6	NA	TRBJ1-5	NA	TGTGCCAGCAGCTCCCCGAGAGGGCCCCAGCATTTT	CASSSPRGPQHF
TRBV5-1	NA	TRBJ1-3	NA	TGCGCCAGCAGCCCGGACAACCCTGGAAACACCATATATTTT	CASSPDNPGNTIYF
TRBV9	NA	TRBJ2-2	NA	TGTGCCAGCAACCACGGGACCGGGGAGCTGTTTTTT	CASNHGTGELFF
TRBV7-9	NA	TRBJ2-1	NA	TGTGCCAGCAGCTTACTCTTACGAGAAGGGGATGAGCAGTTCTTC	CASSLLLREGDEQFF
TRBV5-1	NA	TRBJ1-3	NA	TGCGCCAGCAGCTACTACGGGGGAAACACCATATATTTT	CASSYYGGNTIYF
TRBV2	NA	TRBJ2-7	NA	TGTGCCAGCTTCCGGGATAGCTCCTACGAGCAGTACTTC	CASFRDSSYEQYF
TRBV5-6	NA	TRBJ2-5	NA	TGTGCCAGCAGCTTTACCCCAGGGGCCCAAGAGACCCAGTACTTC	CASSFTPGAQETQYF
TRBV7-3	few	TRBJ2-7	NA	TGTGCCAGCAGCTTATCTTCTTCCAGGAACGAGCAGTACTTC	CASSLSSSRNEQYF
TRBV27	once	TRBJ1-1	NA	TGTGCCAGCAGTTCAGGCAAGATTGAAGCTTTCTTT	CASSSGKIEAFF
TRBV7-2	NA	TRBJ1-2	TRBD1	TGTGCCAGCAGCTTAGATATGGGACAGGGGTACTATGGCTACACCTTC	CASSLDMGQGYYGYTF
TRBV7-8	NA	TRBJ2-5	NA	TGTGCCAGCAGCTTCACAGGGTGGGGGTTGGAGACCCAGTACTTC	CASSFTGWGLETQYF
TRBV28	NA	TRBJ2-5	TRBD1	TGTGCCAGCAGTGGGACAGGGCAAGAGACCCAGTACTTC	CASSGTGQETQYF
TRBV5-1	NA	TRBJ1-4	NA	TGCGCCAGCAGCTTGGTGTCCGGGGATGAAAAACTGTTTTTT	CASSLVSGDEKLFF
TRBV5-1	NA	TRBJ1-1	NA	TGCGCCAGCAGCTCCGCCCGAGAGACTGAAGCTTTCTTT	CASSSARETEAFF